The entry below gives a single T cell receptor (beta chain) sequence along with its context. Each CDR3 protein is one row after TCRdb ran MiXCR on the 5' RACE reads. Of approximately 260,000 distinct CDR3 sequences detected, roughly 18% appear once; the ten largest clones hold around a third. Trimming removed 0 bases from V and 8 bases from J; junction bases left unmatched: 5. Germline V gives CDR1 SGHDT, CDR2 YYEEEE. This CDR3 is built from 16 residues. This entry belongs to a study of CD8 T cells in ankylosing spondylitis. This sequence was found in a male donor with ankylosing spondylitis or in good health (not recorded which). Sequencing was carried out using blood, either unsorted or a sorted T cell fraction (not recorded which). The chain employs TRBV5-6 and TRBJ2-1, with 13 nucleotides matching TRBD2. CDR3 region: CASSLGTSGRGDEQFF. DNA for the CDR3: TGTGCCAGCAGCTTGGGGACTAGCGGGAGAGGAGATGAGCAGTTCTTC.